These 15 T cell receptor beta chains originate from one sample sequenced in a study of fetal regulatory T cell absence and autoimmunity. Only in-frame clones appear in the TCRdb table, and some are missing; sequencing was by immunoSEQ multiplex PCR. The table includes about 43,000 clones, roughly 80% detected once. The sequenced material came from cord blood. These receptors were taken from a newborn boy with IPEX syndrome.

The rearrangement links TRBV7-2 to TRBJ1-2, with D possibly TRBD1 on 6 matching bases. Germline CDR1 and CDR2: SGHTA and FQGNSA. This CDR3 is built from 15 residues. V shed 0 bases and J shed 2 bases, with 10 bases lying between them. The CDR3 region is CASSLAGTKNYGYTF. CDR3 sequence (DNA): TGTGCCAGCAGCTTAGCCGGGACAAAAAACTATGGCTACACCTTC.

The chain has TRBV7-6 and TRBJ1-6; D is possibly TRBD1 (6 bases). The CDR3 sequence is 14 residues long. V was cut by 6 bases and J by 10 bases, with 16 bases left in between. CDR1 SGHVS and CDR2 FNYEAQ come from the germline V gene. The CDR3 loop is CASSAGGLGSPLHF. CDR3 DNA sequence: TGTGCCAGCAGTGCGGGGGGCCTAGGGTCACCCCTCCACTTT.

This clone has just one count. The genes are TRBV7-9 and TRBJ2-2, with D maybe TRBD1 (5 bases). This CDR3 is 16 amino acids long. Trimming removed 5 bases from V and 3 bases from J, with 16 bases in between. CDR1 SEHNR and CDR2 FQNEAQ come from the germline V gene (reference sequence). CDR3: CASSEQVTGHTGELFF. The CDR3 region has the DNA TGTGCCAGCAGCGAACAGGTTACTGGACACACCGGGGAGCTGTTTTTT. Complete variable domain (other parts from reference TRBV7-9 and TRBJ2-2): DTGVSQNPRHKITKRGQNVTFRCDPISEHNRLYWYRQTLGQGPEFLTYFQNEAQLEKSRLLSDRFSAERPKGSFSTLEIQRTEQGDSAMYLCASSEQVTGHTGELFFGEGSRLTVL.

The rearrangement uses TRBV6-1 and TRBJ2-7; 8 nucleotides align to TRBD2. This CDR3 contains 13 residues. Germline CDR1 reads MNHNS; CDR2 reads SASEGT. Trimming removed 3 bases from V and 5 bases from J; junction bases left unmatched: 3. For the CDR3, the DNA is TGTGCCAGCAGTGAGGGACTAGGCCACGAGCAGTACTTC. Translated, it gives CASSEGLGHEQYF.

The J gene is TRBJ1-1, the V gene TRBV14; the D is unclear. V gave up 4 bases and J gave up 1 base, with 13 bases separating them. The CDR3 totals 15 residues. The V gene's germline CDR1 is SGHDN and CDR2 FVKESK. In nucleotides, the CDR3 is TGTGCCAGCAGCCGCGGACGGGTGGGGAACACTGAAGCTTTCTTT. Its translation is CASSRGRVGNTEAFF.

The V call is TRBV4-1, the J call TRBJ2-6; either TRBD1 or TRBD2 may fit D (5 bases each). CDR3 length: 19 residues. V was trimmed by 6 bases and J by 0 bases, leaving 21 bases between them. The germline gives CDR1 MGHRA, CDR2 YSYEKL. The CDR3 nucleotides read TGCGCCAGCAGTTCAAGGCCCAGGGTAGCGACCTCTGGGGCCAACGTCCTGACTTTC. It yields the protein CASSSRPRVATSGANVLTF.

The chain recombines TRBV13 with TRBJ2-7, with D tentatively TRBD2 (7 bases). This CDR3 spans 15 amino acids. Germline CDR1 reads PRHDT; CDR2 reads FYEKMQ (reference sequence). V was shortened by 5 bases and J by 3 bases, with 17 bases between the two germline ends. CDR3 region: CASSQGGGGGYEQYF. CDR3 DNA: TGTGCCAGCAGCCAAGGGGGGGGAGGAGGCTACGAGCAGTACTTC.

The chain combines TRBV9 with TRBJ1-3, with D unclear. V lost 0 bases and J 0 bases, leaving 10 bases between the germline ends. Germline assignment: CDR1 SGDLS and CDR2 YYNGEE. CDR3 length equals 16 residues. DNA of the CDR3: TGTGCCAGCAGCGTAGATCCGGGCAGCTCTGGAAACACCATATATTTT. Protein product: CASSVDPGSSGNTIYF.

The genes are TRBV30 and TRBJ2-3; D unclear. Trimming took 4 bases from V and 2 from J, leaving 19 bases between them. This CDR3 has 16 amino acids. Germline CDR1 and CDR2: GTSNPN and SVGIG (reference sequence). The CDR3 protein is CAWNPPQGPATDTQYF. The DNA for the CDR3 is TGTGCCTGGAATCCGCCGCAAGGACCCGCCACAGATACGCAGTATTTT.

The chain employs TRBV5-1 and TRBJ1-2, with 7 bases aligning to TRBD1. This CDR3 spans 14 amino acids. V was pared by 6 bases and J by 6 bases, with 11 bases of the junction left unmatched. Germline V gene lookup returns CDR1 SGHRS and CDR2 YFSETQ. The CDR3 loop is CASTRMEGADGYTF. In DNA form, the CDR3 reads TGCGCCAGCACCCGAATGGAGGGGGCGGATGGCTACACCTTC. The entire variable domain, with the rest obtained from reference TRBV5-1 and TRBJ1-2, is as follows: KAGVTQTPRYLIKTRGQQVTLSCSPISGHRSVSWYQQTPGQGLQFLFEYFSETQRNKGNFPGRFSGRQFSNSRSEMNVSTLELGDSALYLCASTRMEGADGYTFGSGTRLTVV.

This clone was observed once. The V call is TRBV14, the J call TRBJ2-5; D tentatively reads TRBD1 or TRBD2 (5 bases each). The last part of the DNA fits TRBJ2-7 better; the J call may be wrong. CDR1 SGHDN and CDR2 FVKESK come from the germline V gene. The length of the CDR3 is 15 residues. CDR3 protein: CASSRRLGDQGEQYF. The CDR3 bases are TGTGCCAGCAGCCGGCGTTTAGGGGACCAAGGCGAGCAGTACTTC.

This clone was counted only a few times. The chain combines TRBV5-1 with TRBJ1-6; tentatively, D is TRBD1 (6 bases). The germline V and J ends were trimmed by 2 bases and 0 bases, with 12 bases remaining between them. The CDR3 covers 17 residues. The germline V gene encodes CDR1 SGHRS and CDR2 YFSETQ. In DNA form, the CDR3 reads TGCGCCAGCAGCTTCGGACAGCGGAGCTCCTATAATTCACCCCTCCACTTT. The encoded protein is CASSFGQRSSYNSPLHF. The complete variable domain, with remaining parts taken from reference TRBV5-1 and TRBJ1-6, reads KAGVTQTPRYLIKTRGQQVTLSCSPISGHRSVSWYQQTPGQGLQFLFEYFSETQRNKGNFPGRFSGRQFSNSRSEMNVSTLELGDSALYLCASSFGQRSSYNSPLHFGNGTRLTVT.

The genes are TRBV4-2 and TRBJ2-2; D might be TRBD1 (5 bases). Germline CDR1 reads LGHNA; CDR2 reads YNFKEQ. With 0 bases removed from V and 7 bases from J, the gap between germline ends came to 18 bases. The length of the CDR3 is 17 residues. The CDR3 is CASSQDRGNAHDGELFF. The CDR3 nucleotides read TGTGCCAGCAGCCAAGATAGGGGAAACGCCCACGACGGGGAGCTGTTTTTT.

The chain has TRBV19 and TRBJ1-2; TRBD1 matches at 7 bases. The CDR3 consists of 11 residues. The germline V gene encodes CDR1 LNHDA and CDR2 SQIVND (reference sequence). V lost 6 bases and J lost 8; bases outside the gene matches: 3. The DNA for the CDR3 is TGTGCCAGTAGGGAGACAGGGGGCTACACCTTC. Amino acids: CASRETGGYTF.

V usage is TRBV27 and J usage is TRBJ2-7, with 7 nucleotides matching TRBD1. Germline-derived CDR1 and CDR2 are MNHEY and SMNVEV (reference sequence). V gave up 8 bases and J gave up 1 base; unmatched junction bases: 5. This CDR3 is built from 13 residues. For the CDR3, the DNA is TGTGCCAGCCGTCGACAGGGTTCCTACGAGCAGTACTTC. The encoded protein is CASRRQGSYEQYF.